This note documents a single T cell receptor (beta chain) sequence. This sample was taken from a study of T cell changes during pregnancy in multiple sclerosis. The CDR3 runs to 13 residues. Germline CDR1 is MNHEY and CDR2 is SMNVEV (reference sequence). Deletions cut 6 bases from V and 6 bases from J, with 14 bases between. The data were produced by immunoSEQ multiplex PCR, yet TCRdb's version contains in-frame clones alone and is incomplete. The table has 25,000 to 30,000 clones, just over 90% seen once. The material sequenced was CD8+ T cells from peripheral blood mononuclear cells, taken before pregnancy. The TCR was taken from a female donor with multiple sclerosis, enrolled in a pregnancy study. The chain joins TRBV27 to TRBJ2-5; no firm D call. CDR3 residues: CASSPGRQKTQYF. In nucleotides, the CDR3 is TGTGCCAGCAGCCCAGGCAGGCAGAAGACCCAGTACTTC.